A selection of T cell receptor beta chains follows, all from one sample in a study of T cells in Graves' hyperthyroidism and ophthalmopathy. TCRdb fed the multiplex PCR reads into MiXCR, producing one record per CDR3 protein. The sample carries about 210,000 distinct CDR3 sequences, around 19% recorded once. Sequencing was done on a sample of blood. Source of these receptors: a man aged 35-49 years with Graves' hyperthyroidism. Each CDR3 is given with its conserved first and last residue. The D gene is left open where the match is weak. Size is stated for part of the rows, as once, few or many counts, or as a class when the clone is expanded.

V,length,J,size,D,DNA,CDR3
TRBV9,16,TRBJ2-1,many,TRBD2,TGTGCCAGCAGCGACACCCCGGGACTATCCTACAATGAGCAGTTCTTC,CASSDTPGLSYNEQFF
TRBV25-1,15,TRBJ2-3,many,TRBD2,TGTGCCAGCAGTGAATTGATCGGGGGGGCAGATACGCAGTATTTT,CASSELIGGADTQYF
TRBV20-1,15,TRBJ2-3,few,TRBD2,TGCAGCTTAGCCGGGGCGGGGGGTAGCACAGATACGCAGTATTTT,CSLAGAGGSTDTQYF
TRBV5-6,13,TRBJ1-2,.,.,TGTGCCAGCAGCTTGCGCAGGGGCTATGGCTACACCTTC,CASSLRRGYGYTF
TRBV2,16,TRBJ2-1,many,.,TGTGCCAGCAATAGTCCCGACCGGGTTTCCTACAATGAGCAGTTCTTC,CASNSPDRVSYNEQFF
TRBV12-3/TRBV12-4,15,TRBJ2-7,once,.,TGTGCCAGCAGTTTGACGGGACTCCGCTCCTACGAGCAGTACTTC,CASSLTGLRSYEQYF
TRBV5-6,15,TRBJ2-7,few,TRBD1,TGTGCCAGCAGCTGGGACAGGTTATTTTTCGGCGAGCAGTACTTC,CASSWDRLFFGEQYF
TRBV7-2,16,TRBJ1-2,many,.,TGTGCCAGCAGCTCAGCCCCCGGCAGAAGAGAGTATGGCTACACCTTC,CASSSAPGRREYGYTF
TRBV30,16,TRBJ2-1,few,TRBD2,TGTGCCTGGAGCCTCCTCACTAGCGGGGGTTACAATGAGCAGTTCTTC,CAWSLLTSGGYNEQFF
TRBV2,11,TRBJ2-7,many,.,TGTGCCAGCACCATTACCTACGAGCAGTACTTC,CASTITYEQYF
TRBV14,15,TRBJ1-1,many,.,TGTGCCAGCAGCCAATACATGGGGGTTTACACTGAAGCTTTCTTT,CASSQYMGVYTEAFF
TRBV18,13,TRBJ2-1,many,TRBD1,TGTGCCAGCTCACCAGGGACAGTATTTGGGCAGTTCTTC,CASSPGTVFGQFF
TRBV12-3/TRBV12-4,15,TRBJ2-5,many,.,TGTGCCAGCAGTTTAATGGGTGCAACTTCTGGGACCCAGTACTTC,CASSLMGATSGTQYF
TRBV11-1,14,TRBJ2-3,once,.,TGTGCCAGCAGCTTTCGGAGAACCACAGATACGCAGTATTTT,CASSFRRTTDTQYF
TRBV11-2,15,TRBJ2-7,.,TRBD2,TGTGCCAGCAGCTTTAGCGGGGGCAGCTCCTACGAGCAGTACTTC,CASSFSGGSSYEQYF
TRBV6-1,14,TRBJ2-1,many,.,TGTGCCAGCAGAGTAAGTCAGGGCCGGTATGAGCAGTTCTTC,CASRVSQGRYEQFF
TRBV5-1,16,TRBJ2-3,many,.,TGCGCCAGCAGCAAGGACCCAGTGCGGGTGGCAGATACGCAGTATTTT,CASSKDPVRVADTQYF
TRBV19,18,TRBJ2-2,few,TRBD2,TGTGCCAGTAGTCTGGGACTAGCGGGGGCTTCGAACACCGGGGAGCTGTTTTTT,CASSLGLAGASNTGELFF
TRBV15,13,TRBJ2-7,many,.,TGTGCCACCAGCAACTCACCCAGCTACGAGCAGTACTTC,CATSNSPSYEQYF
TRBV19,13,TRBJ2-5,once,.,TGTGCCAGTAGTAATGGGGAAGGTGAGACCCAGTACTTC,CASSNGEGETQYF
TRBV14,16,TRBJ2-4,many,TRBD1,TGTGCCAGCAGCACATTACAGGGGGCGCGGAGAAACATTCAGTACTTC,CASSTLQGARRNIQYF
TRBV2,15,TRBJ1-5,many,TRBD1,TGTGCCAGCGGGGAACAGGGGGCTAGCAATCAGCCCCAGCATTTT,CASGEQGASNQPQHF
TRBV10-2,16,TRBJ2-5,few,TRBD2,TGCGCCAGCCAGGACAGGGCACTAGCGGGGGCAGAGACCCAGTACTTC,CASQDRALAGAETQYF
TRBV6-5,14,TRBJ1-1,few,.,TGTGCCAGCAGTTACTCGACGTCGGGCACTGAAGCTTTCTTT,CASSYSTSGTEAFF
TRBV5-6,17,TRBJ2-2,many,TRBD2,TGTGCCAGCAGCTTGGTGGCCGGGGGGGCCTCGGACGGGGAGCTGTTTTTT,CASSLVAGGASDGELFF
TRBV19,12,TRBJ1-1,many,.,TGTGCCAGTAGTATGCGGAAGACTGAAGCTTTCTTT,CASSMRKTEAFF
TRBV2,14,TRBJ2-7,many,.,TGTGCCAGCAGTGCCCGGGCCCCGTACCACGAGCAGTACTTC,CASSARAPYHEQYF
TRBV9,13,TRBJ2-1,few,.,TGTGCCAGCAGCGTAAAAACCTACAATGAGCAGTTCTTC,CASSVKTYNEQFF
TRBV20-1,15,TRBJ2-3,many,.,TGCAGTGCTAGGAGCCCAGGACTAAGCACAGATACGCAGTATTTT,CSARSPGLSTDTQYF
TRBV19,15,TRBJ2-5,many,TRBD2,TGTGCCAGTTCCCCTGCGGGGGGGAAGGGGGAGACCCAGTACTTC,CASSPAGGKGETQYF
TRBV5-1,17,TRBJ2-1,once,.,TGCGCCAGCAGCTTGGCTAGCGTAACGAGCTCCTACAATGAGCAGTTCTTC,CASSLASVTSSYNEQFF
TRBV28,17,TRBJ2-1,.,TRBD1,TGTGCCAGCAGTCCCGGGACAGGGGGTTTGGGGTGGAATGAGCAGTTCTTC,CASSPGTGGLGWNEQFF
TRBV20-1,15,TRBJ2-4,many,.,TGCAGTGCTCCCCGGACGCAGGGGCCCCAAAACATTCAGTACTTC,CSAPRTQGPQNIQYF
TRBV30,11,TRBJ2-3,many,.,TGTGCCTGGAAGGTTGCGGACACGCAGTATTTT,CAWKVADTQYF
TRBV4-3,14,TRBJ1-1,.,TRBD1,TGCGCCAGCCGGTCGACAGGGCAGAACACTGAAGCTTTCTTT,CASRSTGQNTEAFF
TRBV12-3/TRBV12-4,15,TRBJ1-3,.,.,TGTGCCAGCAGTTCCTTATGGGGTGGTAGAAACACCATATATTTT,CASSSLWGGRNTIYF
TRBV28,15,TRBJ1-2,many,.,TGTGCCAGCAGTTCCCCTTGGGGACCCAACTATGGCTACACCTTC,CASSSPWGPNYGYTF